A single sample is the source of the 24 T cell receptor beta chains below, sequenced in a study of control samples from healthy donors and cancer patients. Profiling relied on immunoSEQ multiplex PCR, and the TCRdb table lists in-frame clones only, not all of them. The sample records about 18,000 clones, approximately 86% being singletons. The sample comprised PBMCs. The receptor source for this set is a woman in her seventies with colorectal cancer.

The chain recombines TRBV3-1 (or the pseudogene TRBV3-2) with TRBJ2-4; TRBD2 is a possible D gene (5 bases). The germline gives CDR1 LGHDT, CDR2 YNNKEL (reference sequence). This CDR3 comprises 13 residues. V was trimmed by 2 bases and J by 6 bases, leaving 8 bases between them. CDR3 in amino acids: CASSQRDLNIQYF. In DNA, the CDR3 is TGTGCCAGCAGCCAACGGGATTTAAACATTCAGTACTTC.

V gene TRBV7-3 combines with J gene TRBJ2-7; TRBD2 is a possible D gene (6 bases). Germline-derived CDR1 and CDR2 are SGHTA and FQGTGA. This CDR3 region has 15 residues. V was pared by 1 base and J by 5 bases, with 15 bases between. CDR3 sequence: CASSLNSGTQHEQYF. DNA for the CDR3: TGTGCCAGCAGCTTAAACTCCGGGACTCAGCACGAGCAGTACTTC.

This chain connects TRBV11-1 to TRBJ2-7; a weak D match, TRBD2 (6 bases). The CDR3 is 15 amino acids. Germline V gives CDR1 SGHAT, CDR2 FQDESV (reference sequence). Trimming removed 0 bases at V and 2 bases at J, with 11 bases between. CDR3 loop: CASSLAKAGPYEQYF. The CDR3 DNA sequence: TGTGCCAGCAGCTTAGCGAAAGCGGGCCCCTACGAGCAGTACTTC. The full variable domain, in which reference TRBV11-1 and TRBJ2-7 provide the parts outside the CDR3, is EAEVAQSPRYKITEKSQAVAFWCDPISGHATLYWYRQILGQGPELLVQFQDESVVDDSQLPKDRFSAERLKGVDSTLKIQPAELGDSAMYLCASSLAKAGPYEQYFGPGTRLTVT.

This sequence joins TRBV12-3 or TRBV12-4 and TRBJ1-3; D not certain. This CDR3 is built from 13 residues. The V end lost 5 bases, the J end lost 1 base, and 6 bases lay between the germline ends. CDR3 nucleotide sequence: TGTGCCAGCAGTGTGGTTTCTGGAAACACCATATATTTT. Amino acid sequence: CASSVVSGNTIYF.

This chain joins TRBV19 and TRBJ2-7; 7 nucleotides match TRBD1. This CDR3 spans 14 amino acids. Germline V CDR1 and CDR2: LNHDA, SQIVND (reference sequence). The ends lost 5 bases at V and 1 base at J; junction bases unmatched: 5. The DNA for the CDR3 is TGTGCCAGTAGTCCATCGGGACAGTCCTACGAGCAGTACTTC. This sequence encodes CASSPSGQSYEQYF. Complete variable domain (other parts from reference TRBV19 and TRBJ2-7): DGGITQSPKYLFRKEGQNVTLSCEQNLNHDAMYWYRQDPGQGLRLIYYSQIVNDFQKGDIAEGYSVSREKKESFPLTVTSAQKNPTAFYLCASSPSGQSYEQYFGPGTRLTVT.

J is TRBJ2-1 and V is TRBV18; perhaps TRBD2 as D (6 bases). Looked up from germline, CDR1 is KGHSH and CDR2 is LQKENI. The CDR3 is 13 residues long. Trimming took 3 bases from V and 6 from J, leaving 9 bases between them. This CDR3 is CASSPGDFNEQFF. The CDR3 DNA reads TGTGCCAGCTCACCCGGGGACTTCAATGAGCAGTTCTTC. Drawing the rest from reference TRBV18 and TRBJ2-1, the complete variable domain is NAGVMQNPRHLVRRRGQEARLRCSPMKGHSHVYWYRQLPEEGLKFMVYLQKENIIDESGMPKERFSAEFPKEGPSILRIQQVVRGDSAAYFCASSPGDFNEQFFGPGTRLTVL.

CDR3: CASSPPQGAGGIQYF. As DNA, the CDR3 is TGTGCCAGCTCACCACCGCAGGGCGCCGGGGGGATTCAGTACTTC. The J gene is TRBJ2-4, the V gene TRBV18; 7 bases are a match to TRBD2. With 0 bases clipped from V and 10 bases from J, the junction kept 9 bases outside the gene matches. The germline V gene has CDR1 KGHSH and CDR2 LQKENI. The CDR3 is 15 residues long.

The CDR3 spells CSVSLGQVNTGELFF. DNA for the CDR3: TGCAGCGTCTCTTTGGGACAGGTTAACACCGGGGAGCTGTTTTTT. The chain couples TRBV29-1 to TRBJ2-2; the match to TRBD1 covers 8 bases. The CDR3 runs to 15 residues. The germline gives CDR1 SQVTM, CDR2 ANQGSEA. Losses at the gene ends were 6 bases for V and 2 bases for J; bases not matched to a gene: 8.

The CDR3 reads CASMPGALYSPLHF. The CDR3, as DNA: TGTGCCAGCATGCCGGGAGCCCTTTATTCACCCCTCCACTTT. The chain recombines TRBV27 with TRBJ1-6; D ambiguous. Germline loops: CDR1 MNHEY, CDR2 SMNVEV (reference sequence). V shed 7 bases and J shed 8 bases, with 15 bases lying between them. This CDR3 is built from 14 residues.

Turning to this clone: The junction departs from germline at one end; a sequencing error may be responsible. The V gene is TRBV7-7, the J gene TRBJ2-5, with D perhaps matching TRBD2 (5 bases). The CDR3 extends over 14 amino acids. Germline V gives CDR1 SSHAT, CDR2 FNYEAQ (reference sequence). CDR3 nucleotide sequence: TGTGCTAGCAGCTTAGCCGGGATTCAAGAGACCCAGTACTTC. As protein: CASSLAGIQETQYF. Full variable domain (remainder filled in from reference TRBV7-7 and TRBJ2-5): GAGVSQSPRYKVTKRGQDVTLRCDPISSHATLYWYQQALGQGPEFLTYFNYEAQPDKSGLPSDRFSAERPEGSISTLTIQRTEQRDSAMYRCASSLAGIQETQYFGPGTRLLVL.

The rearrangement uses TRBV12-3 or TRBV12-4 and TRBJ1-2; D uncertain. This CDR3 contains 11 residues. The V and J ends lost 2 bases and 7 bases respectively, with 5 bases between them. The CDR3 reads CASSLIGGYTF. CDR3 DNA sequence: TGTGCCAGCAGTTTAATAGGTGGCTACACCTTC.

The chain employs TRBV13 and TRBJ2-7, with D tentatively TRBD2 (5 bases). The V and J ends lost 6 bases and 1 base respectively, with 22 bases between them. The CDR3 extends over 17 amino acids. CDR1 PRHDT and CDR2 FYEKMQ come from the germline V gene (reference sequence). The CDR3, as DNA: TGTGCCAGCAGGATATCCCTCTCGACGGAGGTTTCCTACGAGCAGTACTTC. Translating gives CASRISLSTEVSYEQYF.

This clone came up once. The chain is built from TRBV5-4 and TRBJ2-1, with 7 bases matching TRBD1. The V and J ends lost 0 bases and 2 bases, in that order; junction bases with no gene match: 2. This CDR3 is 15 amino acids long. CDR1 is SGHNT, CDR2 YYREEE, per germline (reference sequence). As DNA, the CDR3 is TGTGCCAGCAGCTTGGGACAGGGTACCTACAATGAGCAGTTCTTC. This translates into CASSLGQGTYNEQFF.

The chain couples TRBV25-1 to TRBJ1-2; no reliable D call. This CDR3 has 13 amino acids. Germline V gives CDR1 MGHDK, CDR2 SYGVNS. The germline V and J ends were trimmed by 8 bases and 4 bases, with 14 bases remaining between them. CDR3 sequence (DNA): TGTGCCAGCCTCGGTGAGCAGACCTATGGCTACACCTTC. It translates to CASLGEQTYGYTF.

V and J are TRBV14 and TRBJ1-1, with D hard to call. CDR3 length: 14 amino acids. Trimming pared 1 base from V and 5 bases from J, leaving 11 bases between. CDR1 and CDR2 from the germline V gene are SGHDN and FVKESK. CDR3 sequence reads: CASSQVVPGTEAFF. CDR3 nucleotides: TGTGCCAGCAGCCAAGTCGTTCCGGGAACTGAAGCTTTCTTT.

The chain combines TRBV6-6 with TRBJ1-1; 8 nucleotides line up with TRBD1. V shed 0 bases and J 1 base; nucleotides not matched to a gene: 1. CDR3 length: 15 amino acids. Per the germline V gene, CDR1 is MNHNY and CDR2 is SVGAGI (reference sequence). CDR3 sequence (DNA): TGTGCCAGCAGTTACTCTGGACAGGGGAACACTGAAGCTTTCTTT. Amino acids: CASSYSGQGNTEAFF.

The CDR3 DNA is TGTGCCAGCAGCTTAAGGGGCAGCGGGAGGGCCTTCAATGAGCAGTTCTTC. This encodes CASSLRGSGRAFNEQFF. The rearrangement links TRBV7-3 to TRBJ2-1, with 10 bases that match TRBD2. This CDR3 is built from 17 residues. The V gene's germline CDR1 is SGHTA and CDR2 FQGTGA. Trimming took 1 base from V and 6 from J; bases not matched to a gene: 9.

V usage is TRBV2 and J usage is TRBJ1-5; D possibly corresponds to TRBD1 (5 bases). Germline CDR1 SNHLY, CDR2 FYNNEI. V was pared by 5 bases and J by 0 bases, with 14 bases between. CDR3 length: 16 amino acids. This chain's CDR3 is CASSPRGVGSNQPQHF. CDR3 bases: TGTGCCAGCAGTCCCCGGGGCGTCGGTAGCAATCAGCCCCAGCATTTT.

The chain is built from TRBV15 and TRBJ1-5; no reliable D call. Trimming cost V 1 base and J 6 bases, with 13 bases left between them. The CDR3 totals 15 residues. Germline V lookup: CDR1 LNHNV, CDR2 YYDKDF (reference sequence). CDR3: CATSRGGTSVQPQHF. The CDR3, as DNA: TGTGCCACCAGCAGAGGGGGAACATCGGTTCAGCCCCAGCATTTT.

The chain joins TRBV24-1 to TRBJ2-5, with no clear D. Germline V gives CDR1 KGHDR, CDR2 SFDVKD. Trimming pared 0 bases from V and 5 bases from J, leaving 3 bases between. The CDR3 length is 12 residues. In DNA, the CDR3 is TGTGCCACCAGTGATTTGTGGGAGACCCAGTACTTC. The encoded protein is CATSDLWETQYF.

This clone is large (0.1 to 1%). The DNA for the CDR3 is TGTGCCAGCAGTTACTCTGCGAGCTACGAGCAGTACTTC. As protein: CASSYSASYEQYF. The rearrangement uses TRBV6-5 and TRBJ2-7; no clear D. This CDR3 contains 13 residues. Germline CDR1 MNHEY, CDR2 SVGAGI. The ends were cut back, 0 bases at V and 3 bases at J, with 6 bases in the middle.

The chain uses TRBV11-2 and TRBJ2-5, with D unclear. Trimming removed 0 bases from V and 2 bases from J, with 10 bases in between. The CDR3 spans 15 residues. Germline V CDR1 and CDR2: SGHAT, FQNNGV. The CDR3 DNA sequence: TGTGCCAGCAGCTTAGAGCGCCAATCGCAAGAGACCCAGTACTTC. Residues: CASSLERQSQETQYF.

Concerning this clone itself: The sample has other DNA sequences that encode this CDR3 too. The J gene is TRBJ2-1, the V gene TRBV2; D is uncertain. The CDR3 loop spans 13 amino acids. Germline CDR1 is SNHLY and CDR2 is FYNNEI. Deletions cut 4 bases from V and 4 bases from J, with 8 bases between. The CDR3 sequence: CASSVDGYNEQFF. CDR3 nucleotides: TGTGCCAGCAGTGTCGACGGATACAATGAGCAGTTCTTC.

The V and J genes are TRBV7-9 and TRBJ1-5, with TRBD1 as a possible D gene (6 bases). Deletions cut 5 bases from V and 9 bases from J, with 11 bases between. CDR1 is SEHNR, CDR2 FQNEAQ, per germline (reference sequence). This CDR3 comprises 12 residues. DNA for the CDR3: TGTGCCAGCAGCCGGGGGGGGCGGCCCCAGCATTTT. It yields the protein CASSRGGRPQHF.